The 28 T cell receptor beta chains below were found in one sample sequenced in a study of identical twins. TCRdb reanalysed the 5' RACE reads using MiXCR and keeps one entry per CDR3 protein. The sample consists of about 690,000 distinct CDR3 sequences, less than 7% of them appearing once. Input material: naive T cells sorted from blood. The receptors originated from a man aged 18 to 29 in good health.

This clonotype occurred many times. The rearrangement joins TRBV12-3 or TRBV12-4 to TRBJ2-1; D is ambiguous. Trimming stripped 2 bases from V and 1 base from J, with 6 bases between. The CDR3 spans 14 residues. The CDR3 region is CASSLYGSYNEQFF. Here the CDR3 DNA reads TGTGCCAGCAGTTTATACGGGTCCTACAATGAGCAGTTCTTC.

This clonotype came up many times. The chain combines TRBV21-1 with TRBJ2-7; no check of the table's D call, TRBD1, against the DNA was made. TRBV21-1 is a listed pseudogene. The CDR3 has 16 amino acids. The CDR3 coding sequence is TGTGCCAGCAGCGGAGTGGGGACGCTGACCCAGGACGAGCAGTACGTC. It encodes CASSGVGTLTQDEQYV.

This rearrangement joins TRBV7-2 to TRBJ2-3; TRBD1 or TRBD2 may be the D gene (5 bases each). The CDR3 is 16 residues long. Per germline, CDR1 SGHTA and CDR2 FQGNSA. Trimming shortened V by 3 bases and J by 6 bases, and 19 bases separated the two germline ends. The CDR3 here is CASSLVRPGTGDTQYF. The CDR3 region has the DNA TGTGCCAGCAGCTTGGTGCGGCCGGGGACCGGGGATACGCAGTATTTT.

This clonotype showed up just a few times. This chain links TRBV6-2 or TRBV6-3 with TRBJ1-1, with 7 nucleotides matching TRBD1. This CDR3 region has 15 residues. V lost 4 bases, J lost 4 bases, and 9 bases stayed unmatched. Germline V gene lookup returns CDR1 MNHEY and CDR2 SVGEGT. The CDR3 bases are TGTGCCAGCAGTTCGCGGACAGGCCGCCCCACTGAAGCTTTCTTT. It encodes CASSSRTGRPTEAFF.

This clonotype was counted ten times or more. The V gene is TRBV9, the J gene TRBJ1-4, with 9 bases fitting TRBD1. Trimming at V came to 3 bases and at J to 7 bases, leaving 4 bases not matched to a gene. The CDR3 has 14 residues. Germline CDR1 reads SGDLS; CDR2 reads YYNGEE. The CDR3 is CASSGGTGIEKLFF. Written as DNA, the CDR3 is TGTGCCAGCAGCGGCGGGACAGGGATTGAAAAACTGTTTTTT.

This clonotype was recorded at least ten times. J is TRBJ2-2 and V is TRBV29-1; D is ambiguous. In germline, CDR1 is SQVTM, CDR2 ANQGSEA. With 4 bases removed from V and 1 base from J, the gap between germline ends came to 4 bases. The CDR3 is 12 amino acids. The CDR3 DNA is TGCAGCGTTGCCAGGAACACCGGGGAGCTGTTTTTT. Encoded protein: CSVARNTGELFF.

This clonotype was seen more than once but under ten times. This chain links TRBV2 with TRBJ1-3; D gene ambiguous. This CDR3 is built from 14 residues. Trimming shortened V by 2 bases and J by 0 bases, and 5 bases separated the two germline ends. From germline, CDR1 is SNHLY and CDR2 FYNNEI. For the CDR3, the DNA is TGTGCCAGCAGTGAACCGGTCTCTGGAAACACCATATATTTT. Amino acids: CASSEPVSGNTIYF.

The V call is TRBV6-2 or TRBV6-3, the J call TRBJ2-1, with 10 nucleotides matching TRBD2. V was pared by 5 bases and J by 2 bases, with 3 bases of the junction left unmatched. The CDR3 loop spans 15 amino acids. Germline values: CDR1 MNHEY, CDR2 SVGEGT. CDR3 bases: TGTGCCAGCAGTGCAACTAGCGGGGCCTACAATGAGCAGTTCTTC. It codes for CASSATSGAYNEQFF.

Many counts were recorded for this clonotype. The genes are TRBV5-6 and TRBJ2-4, with D possibly matching TRBD2 (5 bases). The V and J ends lost 0 bases and 5 bases respectively, with 18 bases between them. Germline CDR1 and CDR2: SGHDT and YYEEEE. There are 17 residues in the CDR3. The CDR3 region is CASSLGFEGYSQNIQYF. The CDR3 region has the DNA TGTGCCAGCAGCTTGGGGTTCGAGGGATACTCCCAAAACATTCAGTACTTC.

Ten or more counts support this clonotype. The chain employs TRBV20-1 and TRBJ2-1; D is unclear. From germline, CDR1 is DFQATT and CDR2 SNEGSKA (reference sequence). The CDR3 extends over 14 amino acids. V lost 0 bases, J lost 2 bases, and 8 bases lay in between. CDR3 nucleotide sequence: TGCAGTGCTAGAGACCAGAAAACCTACAATGAGCAGTTCTTC. This encodes CSARDQKTYNEQFF.

This clonotype was recorded many times. The chain recombines TRBV15 with TRBJ1-5; the D is unclear. Germline assignment: CDR1 LNHNV and CDR2 YYDKDF (reference sequence). Trimming shortened V by 0 bases and J by 1 base, and 7 bases separated the two germline ends. The CDR3 is 15 residues long. CDR3 nucleotides: TGTGCCACCAGCAGAGACCTGAGGAGCAATCAGCCCCAGCATTTT. Translating gives CATSRDLRSNQPQHF.

A few counts support this clonotype. The chain carries TRBV5-6 and TRBJ2-1, with D perhaps being TRBD1 or TRBD2 (6 bases each). Trimming took 2 bases from V and 9 from J, leaving 21 bases between them. Germline-derived CDR1 and CDR2 are SGHDT and YYEEEE. This CDR3 has 16 amino acids. CDR3 in DNA: TGTGCCAGCAGCTTATTCAGGTTGAGGGGGGCGGTTGAGCAGTTCTTC. Its protein is CASSLFRLRGAVEQFF.

The chain recombines TRBV12-3 or TRBV12-4 with TRBJ2-7, with TRBD2 matching over 9 bases. CDR3 size: 15 residues. V lost 5 bases and J lost 2; bases outside the gene matches: 7. This CDR3 is CASSPVAGAPYEQYF. Written as DNA, the CDR3 is TGTGCCAGCAGTCCTGTAGCGGGAGCCCCCTACGAGCAGTACTTC.

This clonotype was observed many times. V usage is TRBV24-1 and J usage is TRBJ1-5; D possibly corresponds to TRBD1 (5 bases). The CDR3 is 16 amino acids. Germline-derived CDR1 and CDR2 are KGHDR and SFDVKD. V was pared by 3 bases and J by 5 bases, with 16 bases between. The CDR3 reads CATSDASGTADQPQHF. The CDR3 nucleotides are TGTGCCACCAGTGATGCCTCCGGGACGGCAGATCAGCCCCAGCATTTT.

The CDR3 coding sequence is TGTGCCAGCAGCCCCACCGGACTAGCAACCTACAATGAGCAGTTCTTC. Encoded protein: CASSPTGLATYNEQFF. The J gene is TRBJ2-1, the V gene TRBV7-9; TRBD2 agrees at 8 bases. This CDR3 contains 16 residues. With 5 bases clipped from V and 2 bases from J, the junction kept 8 bases outside the gene matches. Germline V gene lookup returns CDR1 SEHNR and CDR2 FQNEAQ (reference sequence).

This clonotype was found many times. V is TRBV7-2 and J is TRBJ2-5; D ambiguous. The germline V and J ends were trimmed by 5 bases and 5 bases, with 12 bases remaining between them. The CDR3 is 13 residues long. CDR1 and CDR2 from the germline V gene are SGHTA and FQGNSA. Here the CDR3 reads CASSIVGLETQYF. The CDR3 DNA sequence: TGTGCCAGCAGCATCGTGGGCCTTGAGACCCAGTACTTC. Full variable domain (rest looked up from reference TRBV7-2 and TRBJ2-5): GAGVSQSPSNKVTEKGKDVELRCDPISGHTALYWYRQSLGQGLEFLIYFQGNSAPDKSGLPSDRFSAERTGGSVSTLTIQRTQQEDSAVYLCASSIVGLETQYFGPGTRLLVL.

The CDR3 nucleotides are TGTGCCAGCAGTTTATTCAGCGCCAGCGAGCAGTACTTC. This gives the protein CASSLFSASEQYF. The chain uses TRBV27 and TRBJ2-7; D remains unclear. Per germline, CDR1 MNHEY and CDR2 SMNVEV (reference sequence). V gave up 1 base and J gave up 6 bases, with 10 bases separating them. This CDR3 spans 13 amino acids.

In this sample, this clonotype turned up many times. The V call is TRBV29-1, the J call TRBJ2-2; 7 bases fit TRBD2. The CDR3 covers 12 residues. Per germline, CDR1 SQVTM and CDR2 ANQGSEA. The V segment lost 8 bases and the J segment 7 bases; nucleotides outside the gene matches: 7. The CDR3 region is CSCRLAHGELFF. In nucleotides, the CDR3 is TGCAGCTGTAGACTAGCCCACGGGGAGCTGTTTTTT.

Of note for this clonotype: At one end the junction does not follow the germline gene, possibly because of a read error. The rearrangement uses TRBV7-9 and TRBJ2-6, with 7 bases identical to TRBD2. The germline CDR1 and CDR2 sequences are SEHNR and FQNEAQ (reference sequence). The CDR3 runs to 13 residues. CDR3 residues: CVSGAAGANVLTF. The CDR3 nucleotides are TGTGTCAGCGGGGCTGCTGGGGCCAACGTCCTGACTTTC.

This clonotype was seen many times. The rearrangement links TRBV28 to TRBJ2-1, with TRBD2 matching over 10 bases. The germline gives CDR1 MDHEN, CDR2 SYDVKM. J was trimmed by 6 bases and V by 4 bases; bases with no gene match: 15. CDR3 length equals 18 residues. The CDR3 loop is CASSSGLAGVLLINEQFF. The CDR3 DNA is TGTGCCAGCAGTTCTGGGCTAGCGGGAGTCCTTCTGATCAATGAGCAGTTCTTC. The full variable domain, in which reference TRBV28 and TRBJ2-1 provide the parts outside the CDR3, is DVKVTQSSRYLVKRTGEKVFLECVQDMDHENMFWYRQDPGLGLRLIYFSYDVKMKEKGDIPEGYSVSREKKERFSLILESASTNQTSMYLCASSSGLAGVLLINEQFFGPGTRLTVL.

Comments on this clonotype: A read error may explain this, as a much larger clone is one base away. The chain has TRBV25-1 and TRBJ2-2; 7 bases map to TRBD1. This CDR3 spans 14 amino acids. Germline trimming cut 6 bases from V and 4 bases from J; bases unmatched to any gene: 5. Germline V gene sequence: CDR1 MGHDK, CDR2 SYGVNS. The CDR3 sequence is CASREGTATGELFF. The CDR3 nucleotides read TGTGCCAGCAGGGAAGGGACAGCCACCGGGGAGCTGTTTTTT.

Ten or more counts support this clonotype. V and J are TRBV28 and TRBJ2-1; 8 bases match TRBD1. V lost 1 base, J lost 3 bases, and 2 bases stayed unmatched. This CDR3 has 15 residues. The germline gives CDR1 MDHEN, CDR2 SYDVKM. This chain's CDR3 is CASSLLGTGYNEQFF. As DNA, the CDR3 is TGTGCCAGCAGTTTATTAGGGACAGGCTACAATGAGCAGTTCTTC.

This clonotype has a count of ten or more. The CDR3 sequence: CASSLKGPDNRKLFF. The CDR3 region has the DNA TGTGCCAGCAGTTTAAAGGGTCCGGACAATCGAAAACTGTTTTTT. The V and J genes are TRBV12-3 or TRBV12-4 and TRBJ1-4; a weak D match, TRBD1 (5 bases). The V end was cut by 2 bases, the J end by 10 bases, with 17 bases between. The CDR3 extends over 15 amino acids.

This chain links TRBV12-3 or TRBV12-4 with TRBJ2-1; the D is unclear. V was clipped by 3 bases and J by 2 bases, with 11 bases between them. The CDR3 extends over 15 amino acids. The CDR3 nucleotides are TGTGCCAGCAGTTTGATCCGGGCCACCTACAATGAGCAGTTCTTC. Its protein is CASSLIRATYNEQFF.

This chain joins TRBV6-1 and TRBJ1-2, with no clear D. Trimming took 6 bases from V and 1 from J, leaving 18 bases between them. The CDR3 has 16 residues. Germline V gene lookup returns CDR1 MNHNS and CDR2 SASEGT. CDR3 bases: TGTGCCAGCAGCCTGGGGTCCGTCGGGAGTAACTATGGCTACACCTTC. Protein: CASSLGSVGSNYGYTF.

This clonotype has at least ten counts. The chain recombines TRBV6-1 with TRBJ2-7, with D perhaps matching TRBD1 (5 bases). From germline, CDR1 is MNHNS and CDR2 SASEGT. The CDR3 consists of 14 residues. V was pared by 1 base and J by 2 bases, with 9 bases between. CDR3 DNA sequence: TGTGCCAGCAGTGAAGGACAGTTCCCCTACGAGCAGTACTTC. Residues: CASSEGQFPYEQYF.

The sample holds a few counts of this clonotype. This chain connects TRBV20-1 to TRBJ2-5; 9 nucleotides agree with TRBD1. V shed 3 bases, J shed 5 bases, and the junction held 10 bases outside the gene matches. Germline V gene data show CDR1 as DFQATT and CDR2 as SNEGSKA (reference sequence). CDR3 length: 15 residues. This chain's CDR3 is CSASGGGTGRETQYF. CDR3 DNA sequence: TGCAGTGCTAGCGGGGGAGGGACAGGGAGGGAGACCCAGTACTTC.

V is TRBV7-2 and J is TRBJ2-1; D is perhaps TRBD2 (6 bases). Germline V gene data show CDR1 as SGHTA and CDR2 as FQGNSA. The ends were cut back, 6 bases at V and 8 bases at J, with 14 bases in the middle. There are 13 residues in the CDR3. The CDR3 here is CASSPTSLYEQFF. DNA for the CDR3: TGTGCCAGCAGTCCAACTAGCCTCTATGAGCAGTTCTTC.